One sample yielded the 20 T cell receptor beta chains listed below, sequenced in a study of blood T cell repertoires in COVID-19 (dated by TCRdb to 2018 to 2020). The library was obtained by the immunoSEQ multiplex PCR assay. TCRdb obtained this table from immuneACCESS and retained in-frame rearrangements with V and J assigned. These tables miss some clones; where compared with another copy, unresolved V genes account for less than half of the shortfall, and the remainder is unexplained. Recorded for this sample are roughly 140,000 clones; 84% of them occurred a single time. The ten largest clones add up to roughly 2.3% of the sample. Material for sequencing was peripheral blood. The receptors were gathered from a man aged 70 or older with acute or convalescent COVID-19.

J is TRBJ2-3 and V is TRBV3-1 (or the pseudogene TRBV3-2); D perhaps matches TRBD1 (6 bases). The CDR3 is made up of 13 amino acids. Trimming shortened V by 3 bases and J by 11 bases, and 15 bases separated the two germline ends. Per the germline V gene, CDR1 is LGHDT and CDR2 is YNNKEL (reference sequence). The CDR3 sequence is CASSQVREGGQYF. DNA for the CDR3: TGTGCCAGCAGCCAGGTTCGTGAAGGGGGGCAGTATTTT.

The CDR3 bases are TGTGCCAGCAGCTTAGACACAGGGTTCCAAGAGACCCAGTACTTC. This gives the protein CASSLDTGFQETQYF. The chain employs TRBV5-4 and TRBJ2-5; tentatively, D is TRBD1 (6 bases). Looked up from germline, CDR1 is SGHNT and CDR2 is YYREEE (reference sequence). Deletions cut 2 bases from V and 1 base from J, with 12 bases between. The CDR3 has 15 amino acids.

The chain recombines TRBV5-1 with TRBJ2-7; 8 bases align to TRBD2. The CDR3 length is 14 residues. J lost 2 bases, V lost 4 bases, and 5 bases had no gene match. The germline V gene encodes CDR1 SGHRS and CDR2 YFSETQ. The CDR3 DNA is TGCGCCAGCAGCCCGGGGGGGCTAGCCTACGAGCAGTACTTC. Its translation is CASSPGGLAYEQYF.

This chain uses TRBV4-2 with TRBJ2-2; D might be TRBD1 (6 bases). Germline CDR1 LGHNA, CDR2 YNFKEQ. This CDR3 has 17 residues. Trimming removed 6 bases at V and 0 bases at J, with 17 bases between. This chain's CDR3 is CASRYIPGQANTGELFF. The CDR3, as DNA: TGTGCCAGCAGATATATTCCGGGACAAGCGAACACCGGGGAGCTGTTTTTT.

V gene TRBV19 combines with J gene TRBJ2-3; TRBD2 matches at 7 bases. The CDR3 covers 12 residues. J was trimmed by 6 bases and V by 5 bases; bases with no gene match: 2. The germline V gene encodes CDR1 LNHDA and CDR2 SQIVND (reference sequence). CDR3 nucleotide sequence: TGTGCCAGTAGTCCCGGGGGGGATACGCAGTATTTT. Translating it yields CASSPGGDTQYF. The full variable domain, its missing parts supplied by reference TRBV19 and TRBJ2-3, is DGGITQSPKYLFRKEGQNVTLSCEQNLNHDAMYWYRQDPGQGLRLIYYSQIVNDFQKGDIAEGYSVSREKKESFPLTVTSAQKNPTAFYLCASSPGGDTQYFGPGTRLTVL.

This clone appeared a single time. In DNA form, the CDR3 reads TGTGCCAGTAGTACCCTCGGACAGGGGACAAACTATGGCTACACCTTC. Protein: CASSTLGQGTNYGYTF. V gene TRBV19 combines with J gene TRBJ1-2, with 9 nucleotides matching TRBD1. CDR3 length equals 16 residues. CDR1 and CDR2 (germline): LNHDA, SQIVND (reference sequence). J lost 2 bases, V lost 4 bases, and 8 bases had no gene match. Full variable domain (missing parts from reference TRBV19 and TRBJ1-2): DGGITQSPKYLFRKEGQNVTLSCEQNLNHDAMYWYRQDPGQGLRLIYYSQIVNDFQKGDIAEGYSVSREKKESFPLTVTSAQKNPTAFYLCASSTLGQGTNYGYTFGSGTRLTVV.

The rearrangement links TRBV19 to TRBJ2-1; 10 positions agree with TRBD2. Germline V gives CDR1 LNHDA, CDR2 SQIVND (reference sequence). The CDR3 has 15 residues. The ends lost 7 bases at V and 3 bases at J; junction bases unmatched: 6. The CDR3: CASTPGTSVYNEQFF. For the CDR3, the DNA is TGTGCCAGTACCCCGGGGACTAGCGTCTACAATGAGCAGTTCTTC. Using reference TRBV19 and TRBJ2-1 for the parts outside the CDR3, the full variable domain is DGGITQSPKYLFRKEGQNVTLSCEQNLNHDAMYWYRQDPGQGLRLIYYSQIVNDFQKGDIAEGYSVSREKKESFPLTVTSAQKNPTAFYLCASTPGTSVYNEQFFGPGTRLTVL.

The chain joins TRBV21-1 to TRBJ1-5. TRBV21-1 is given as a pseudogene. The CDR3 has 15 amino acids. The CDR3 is CASRSRFTFYQPQHF. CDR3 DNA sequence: TGTGCCAGCCGGAGCCGCTTTACGTTTTATCAGCCCCAGCATTTT.

The CDR3 nucleotides are TGTGCCAGCAGCCCTGGACCCGGACTAGCGGGGGTCACAGATACGCAGTATTTT. This translates into CASSPGPGLAGVTDTQYF. This chain joins TRBV4-2 and TRBJ2-3; 13 bases agree with TRBD2. This CDR3 has 18 amino acids. The V gene end was trimmed by 4 bases and the J gene end by 2 bases; junction bases not matched to a gene: 9. Germline V gene sequence: CDR1 LGHNA, CDR2 YNFKEQ.

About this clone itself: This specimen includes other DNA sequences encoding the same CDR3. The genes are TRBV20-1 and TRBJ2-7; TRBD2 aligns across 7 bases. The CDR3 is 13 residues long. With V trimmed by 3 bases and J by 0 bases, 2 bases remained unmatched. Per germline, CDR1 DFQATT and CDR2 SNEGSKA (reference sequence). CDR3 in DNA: TGCAGTGCTAGTACGGGGGGCTCCTACGAGCAGTACTTC. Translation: CSASTGGSYEQYF.

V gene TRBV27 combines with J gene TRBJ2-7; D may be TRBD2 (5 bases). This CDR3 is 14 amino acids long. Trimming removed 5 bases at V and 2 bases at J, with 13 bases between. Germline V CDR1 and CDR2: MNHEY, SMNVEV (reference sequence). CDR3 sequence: CASSPAGRTYEQYF. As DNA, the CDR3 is TGTGCCAGCAGTCCGGCGGGCCGAACCTACGAGCAGTACTTC.

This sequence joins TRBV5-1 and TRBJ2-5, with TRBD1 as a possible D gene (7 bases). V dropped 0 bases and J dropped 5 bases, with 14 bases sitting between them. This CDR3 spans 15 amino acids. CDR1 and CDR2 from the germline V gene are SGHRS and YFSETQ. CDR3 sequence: CASSLVPRGRETQYF. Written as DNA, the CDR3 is TGCGCCAGCAGCTTGGTCCCCAGGGGGAGGGAGACCCAGTACTTC. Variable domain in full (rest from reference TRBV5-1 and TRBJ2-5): KAGVTQTPRYLIKTRGQQVTLSCSPISGHRSVSWYQQTPGQGLQFLFEYFSETQRNKGNFPGRFSGRQFSNSRSEMNVSTLELGDSALYLCASSLVPRGRETQYFGPGTRLLVL.

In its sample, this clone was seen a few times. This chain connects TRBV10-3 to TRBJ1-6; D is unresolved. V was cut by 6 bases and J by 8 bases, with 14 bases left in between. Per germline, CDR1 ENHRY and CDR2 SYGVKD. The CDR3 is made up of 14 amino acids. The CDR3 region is CAIRDPGGDSPLHF. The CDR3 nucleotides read TGTGCCATCAGAGACCCCGGAGGCGATTCACCCCTCCACTTT.

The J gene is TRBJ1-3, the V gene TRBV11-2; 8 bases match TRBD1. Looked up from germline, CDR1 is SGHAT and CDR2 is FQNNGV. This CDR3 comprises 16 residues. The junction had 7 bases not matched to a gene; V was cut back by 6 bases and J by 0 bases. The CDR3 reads CASSWGQAFSGNTIYF. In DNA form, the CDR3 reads TGTGCCAGCAGTTGGGGACAGGCGTTCTCTGGAAACACCATATATTTT.

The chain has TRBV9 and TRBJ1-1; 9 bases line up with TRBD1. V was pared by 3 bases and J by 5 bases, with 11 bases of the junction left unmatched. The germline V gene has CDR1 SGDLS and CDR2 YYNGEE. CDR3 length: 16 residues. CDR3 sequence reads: CASSASPGTGWTEAFF. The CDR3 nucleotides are TGTGCCAGCAGCGCTTCCCCCGGGACAGGGTGGACTGAAGCTTTCTTT.

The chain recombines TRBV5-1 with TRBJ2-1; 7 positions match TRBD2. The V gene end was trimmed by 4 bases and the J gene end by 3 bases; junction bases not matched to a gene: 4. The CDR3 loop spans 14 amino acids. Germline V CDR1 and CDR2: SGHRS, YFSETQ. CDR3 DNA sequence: TGCGCCAGCAGCGCCCTAGCGGACTACAATGAGCAGTTCTTC. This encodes CASSALADYNEQFF.

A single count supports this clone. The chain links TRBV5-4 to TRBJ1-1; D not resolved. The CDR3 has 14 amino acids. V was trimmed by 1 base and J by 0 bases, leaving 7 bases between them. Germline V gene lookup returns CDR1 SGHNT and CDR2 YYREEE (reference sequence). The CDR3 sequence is CASSLNSLNTEAFF. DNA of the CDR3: TGTGCCAGCAGCTTGAACAGTCTGAACACTGAAGCTTTCTTT.

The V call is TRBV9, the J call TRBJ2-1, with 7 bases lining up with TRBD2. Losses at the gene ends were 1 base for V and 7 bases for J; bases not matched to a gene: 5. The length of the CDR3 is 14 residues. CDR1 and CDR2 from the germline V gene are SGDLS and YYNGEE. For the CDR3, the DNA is TGTGCCAGCAGCGTACAGACTAGCACGAATGAGCAGTTCTTC. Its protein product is CASSVQTSTNEQFF.

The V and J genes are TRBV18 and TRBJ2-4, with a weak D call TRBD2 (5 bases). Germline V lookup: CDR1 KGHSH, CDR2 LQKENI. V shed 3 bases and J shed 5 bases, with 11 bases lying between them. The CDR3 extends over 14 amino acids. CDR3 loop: CASSPYEGENIQYF. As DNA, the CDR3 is TGTGCCAGCTCACCCTACGAGGGAGAAAACATTCAGTACTTC. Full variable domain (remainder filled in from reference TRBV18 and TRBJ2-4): NAGVMQNPRHLVRRRGQEARLRCSPMKGHSHVYWYRQLPEEGLKFMVYLQKENIIDESGMPKERFSAEFPKEGPSILRIQQVVRGDSAAYFCASSPYEGENIQYFGAGTRLSVL.

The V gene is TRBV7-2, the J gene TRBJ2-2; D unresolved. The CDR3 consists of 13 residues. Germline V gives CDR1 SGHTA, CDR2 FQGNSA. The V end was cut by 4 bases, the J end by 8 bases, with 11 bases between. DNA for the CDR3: TGTGCCAGCAGCTATCATAGAACTGGGGAGCTGTTTTTT. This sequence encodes CASSYHRTGELFF.